The clone carrying this T cell receptor (beta chain) showed up just once. The sample has other DNA sequences that encode this CDR3 too. Germline CDR1 reads SGHRS; CDR2 reads YFSETQ. The CDR3 is 15 residues long. V dropped 0 bases and J dropped 0 bases, with 6 bases sitting between them. The data belong to a study of blood T cell repertoires in COVID-19. Whole-study context: PBMCs, B-cell-depleted T cells, or T cells provided the cDNA or gDNA that made up the material.

Sequencing was performed with immunoSEQ multiplex PCR; in TCRdb, only in-frame clones are kept and a portion is missing. The sample consists of about 120,000 clones, over 65% of them appearing once. The sample was peripheral blood. The sequence came from a man aged 55 to 70 with acute or convalescent COVID-19. The J gene is TRBJ1-4, the V gene TRBV5-1; D is unclear. DNA of the CDR3: TGCGCCAGCAGCTTGGAGGGAGCAACTAATGAAAAACTGTTTTTT. Protein sequence: CASSLEGATNEKLFF.